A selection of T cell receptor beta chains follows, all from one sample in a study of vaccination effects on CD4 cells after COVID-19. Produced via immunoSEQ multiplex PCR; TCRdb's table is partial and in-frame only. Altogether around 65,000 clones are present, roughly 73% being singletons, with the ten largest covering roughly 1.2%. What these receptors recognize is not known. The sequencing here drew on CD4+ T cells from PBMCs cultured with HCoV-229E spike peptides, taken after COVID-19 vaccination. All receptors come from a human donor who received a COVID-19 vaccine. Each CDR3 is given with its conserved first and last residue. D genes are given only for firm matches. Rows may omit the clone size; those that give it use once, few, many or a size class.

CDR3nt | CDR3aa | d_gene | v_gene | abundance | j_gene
TGTGCCACCAGCAGAGATAAGGGGGCTAATTCACCCCTCCACTTT | CATSRDKGANSPLHF | TRBD1 | TRBV15 | - | TRBJ1-6
TGTGCTAGTGGTTTGGTAAGAGACAGGGTGGGGGGCTACACCTTC | CASGLVRDRVGGYTF | TRBD1 | TRBV12-5 | - | TRBJ1-2
TGTGCCAGCACCGAAGCAGCGGAAAAACTGTTTTTT | CASTEAAEKLFF | - | TRBV2 | - | TRBJ1-4
TGTGCCAGCAGTTACGGGACGGGGAACACTGAAGCTTTCTTT | CASSYGTGNTEAFF | - | TRBV6-5 | - | TRBJ1-1
TGTGCCAGCAGCCGCCAATCGGGGCGCGGTGGCTACACCTTC | CASSRQSGRGGYTF | - | TRBV5-6 | - | TRBJ1-2
TGTGCCAGTAGTCCGAACCGGGACAAACTTTCGAACACCGGGGAGCTGTTTTTT | CASSPNRDKLSNTGELFF | - | TRBV19 | - | TRBJ2-2
TGCGCCAGCAGCTTGGGGGCAGGAAACTATGGCTACACCTTC | CASSLGAGNYGYTF | - | TRBV5-1 | - | TRBJ1-2
TGTGCCAGCAGCCCCCCGTTTAGGTTTGGGAATGAGCAGTTCTTC | CASSPPFRFGNEQFF | - | TRBV7-9 | - | TRBJ2-1
TGCGCCAGCAGCTTCCCCCAGAGCTCCTACAATGAGCAGTTCTTC | CASSFPQSSYNEQFF | - | TRBV5-1 | - | TRBJ2-1
TGTGCCACCAGTGATCCGGGACGGTACCAAGAGACCCAGTACTTC | CATSDPGRYQETQYF | - | TRBV24-1 | once | TRBJ2-5
TGTGCCAGCAGTGCGAGCTTCCGCACAGATACGCAGTATTTT | CASSASFRTDTQYF | - | TRBV2 | - | TRBJ2-3
TGTGCCAGCAGCCCAAAGCTAGCGGGGGGCTACAATGAGCAGTTCTTC | CASSPKLAGGYNEQFF | TRBD2 | TRBV7-8 | - | TRBJ2-1
TGCGCCAGCAGCACGGGGACAGGGGGCGGTGGAAACACCATATATTTT | CASSTGTGGGGNTIYF | TRBD1 | TRBV5-1 | - | TRBJ1-3
TGTGCCGGCCAAAGGGGGTTGCACACCGGGGAGCTGTTTTTT | CAGQRGLHTGELFF | - | TRBV19 | - | TRBJ2-2
TGTGCCAGCAGTTACTTCGGAGGATCCTATAATTCACCCCTCCACTTT | CASSYFGGSYNSPLHF | - | TRBV6-2/TRBV6-3 | - | TRBJ1-6
TGTGCCAGCAGCTGGCAGACTAGCGGGGGGGCAGATACGCAGTATTTT | CASSWQTSGGADTQYF | TRBD2 | TRBV7-2 | - | TRBJ2-3
TGTGCCAGCAGGGACAGGGCTGGGGCCAACGTCCTGACTTTC | CASRDRAGANVLTF | TRBD1 | TRBV2 | - | TRBJ2-6
TGTGCCAGCAGCAAAGTGGGGCTAGAGACCCAGTACTTC | CASSKVGLETQYF | - | TRBV21-1 | - | TRBJ2-5
TGTGCCAGCAGCTTAACCCGACGGGAGACCCAGTACTTC | CASSLTRRETQYF | - | TRBV7-3 | - | TRBJ2-5
TGTGCCAGCAGCTTAGTCATTAGCGGGCCATTAGGCGGGGAGCTGTTTTTT | CASSLVISGPLGGELFF | TRBD2 | TRBV7-2 | - | TRBJ2-2
TGTGCCAGCAGTGGACAGGGGCGTAGCAATCAGCCCCAGCATTTT | CASSGQGRSNQPQHF | TRBD1 | TRBV2 | once | TRBJ1-5
TGTGCCAGCAGTGGGGCGTATGGCTACACCTTC | CASSGAYGYTF | - | TRBV12-3/TRBV12-4 | - | TRBJ1-2
TGTGCCAGCTCACCACTTTCTAAACAGGGGGCGAGCAAAAACATTCAGTACTTC | CASSPLSKQGASKNIQYF | TRBD1 | TRBV18 | once | TRBJ2-4
TGCGCCAGCAGCCCCTCCGGGACAGAAAATTCACCCCTCCACTTT | CASSPSGTENSPLHF | TRBD1 | TRBV5-1 | - | TRBJ1-6
TGTGCCAGCAGCAACGGGGGGCCCCTAGGGGGGGAGCTGTTTTTT | CASSNGGPLGGELFF | - | TRBV7-2 | - | TRBJ2-2
TGCAGCGCCGAGGGGGGCAGGGGGCATGTGGAGACCCAGTACTTC | CSAEGGRGHVETQYF | TRBD1 | TRBV29-1 | - | TRBJ2-5
TGTGCCAGCAGTTTAATACCGAAAGAGACCCAGTACTTC | CASSLIPKETQYF | - | TRBV28 | - | TRBJ2-5
TGTGCCAGCAGCTTAGAGGAGGAGCGGAGCTCCTACAATGAGCAGTTCTTC | CASSLEEERSSYNEQFF | - | TRBV7-8 | - | TRBJ2-1
TGTGCCAGCAGCCGTTACAGGGTGGATGGGGAGACCCAGTACTTC | CASSRYRVDGETQYF | - | TRBV5-6 | - | TRBJ2-5
TGTGCCAGTAGTATCTCTCCAGGGGGGTACTATGGCTACACCTTC | CASSISPGGYYGYTF | TRBD1 | TRBV19 | - | TRBJ1-2
TGTGCCAGCACTAACGAGGGGGCCCTGAACACTGAAGCTTTCTTT | CASTNEGALNTEAFF | TRBD1 | TRBV2 | - | TRBJ1-1
TGTGCCAGCAGCTTCCTCCGGGACAGGGGTTACAATGAGCAGTTCTTC | CASSFLRDRGYNEQFF | TRBD1 | TRBV7-3 | - | TRBJ2-1
TGTGCCAGCAGTTTAGGACTGCAACTTGTGGAGACCCAGTACTTC | CASSLGLQLVETQYF | - | TRBV28 | few | TRBJ2-5
TGTGCCACCAGTGATTCGGGACGAAAAGAGACCCAGTACTTC | CATSDSGRKETQYF | - | TRBV24-1 | - | TRBJ2-5
TGTGCCAGCAGCGCCCTAGCCGGGGCGTACACCGGGGAGCTGTTTTTT | CASSALAGAYTGELFF | - | TRBV9 | few | TRBJ2-2
TGTGCCAGCAGAGAACAGGGGATGAGGACTGAAGCTTTCTTT | CASREQGMRTEAFF | TRBD1 | TRBV2 | - | TRBJ1-1
TGTGCCACCAGTGATTTCCCCGGCAGGCCCTCCTACAATGAGCAGTTCTTC | CATSDFPGRPSYNEQFF | - | TRBV24-1 | - | TRBJ2-1
TGTGCCAGCAGACCCTCTGGAAACACCATATATTTT | CASRPSGNTIYF | - | TRBV6-5 | - | TRBJ1-3
TGTGCCAGCTCACCCGGGACTAGCGGGAGCACAGATACGCAGTATTTT | CASSPGTSGSTDTQYF | TRBD2 | TRBV18 | - | TRBJ2-3
TGTGCCAGCTCTTCTCGGCTAGCGGGGAACACCGGGGAGCTGTTTTTT | CASSSRLAGNTGELFF | TRBD2 | TRBV27 | - | TRBJ2-2
TGCGCCAGCAGCCAAGGTGGGGGGCCCACCGGGGAGCTGTTTTTT | CASSQGGGPTGELFF | - | TRBV4-1 | - | TRBJ2-2
TGTGCCTGGAGAGAACAGGGGGTTTCACCCCTCCACTTT | CAWREQGVSPLHF | TRBD1 | TRBV30 | - | TRBJ1-6
TGTGCCAGCAGCTCCAGACAGGGAGGGAACACTGAAGCTTTCTTT | CASSSRQGGNTEAFF | TRBD1 | TRBV5-4 | few | TRBJ1-1
TGCGCCAGCAGCTTGGATGGTCAGGGGAATCAGCCCCAGCATTTT | CASSLDGQGNQPQHF | - | TRBV5-1 | - | TRBJ1-5
TGCGCCAGCAGCCAAGATGTAGAACAGCCCCAGCATTTT | CASSQDVEQPQHF | - | TRBV4-1 | - | TRBJ1-5
TGTGCTTCGCTAGCGGGGGGGCGAACCCAGTACTTC | CASLAGGRTQYF | TRBD2 | TRBV30 | few | TRBJ2-5
TGTGCCAGCAGTGAAGGCCAAGACACCGGGGAGCTGTTTTTT | CASSEGQDTGELFF | - | TRBV2 | few | TRBJ2-2
TGCGCCAGCAGCCTCCGGGGGACTAGCGGGGGTTTATCCTCTGAGGCCAACGTCCTGACTTTC | CASSLRGTSGGLSSEANVLTF | TRBD2 | TRBV5-1 | - | TRBJ2-6
TGCAGCGTTGAAGATATGACAGCCTCTGACTACAATGAGCAGTTCTTC | CSVEDMTASDYNEQFF | - | TRBV29-1 | few | TRBJ2-1
TGTGCCAGCAGTTTCCGCGACAGGGGGAATTCACCCCTCCACTTT | CASSFRDRGNSPLHF | TRBD1 | TRBV28 | - | TRBJ1-6
TGTGCCAGTAGTATAGAGGTACCGGGCGTCTATGGCTACACCTTC | CASSIEVPGVYGYTF | - | TRBV19 | - | TRBJ1-2
TGTGCCAGCAGTGACCGCCGACAGGGGCTCGATCGGGAGCTGTTTTTT | CASSDRRQGLDRELFF | TRBD1 | TRBV25-1 | - | TRBJ2-2
TGTGCCAGCAGCTCTGACAGGGGAAGTGAAAAACTGTTTTTT | CASSSDRGSEKLFF | TRBD1 | TRBV5-4 | - | TRBJ1-4
TGTGCCAGCAGCTTATCATCTGGGGCCAACGTCCTGACTTTC | CASSLSSGANVLTF | - | TRBV7-9 | once | TRBJ2-6
TGTGCCAGCAGCCCCCGGAGCGAGAACACTGAAGCTTTCTTT | CASSPRSENTEAFF | - | TRBV5-4 | - | TRBJ1-1